Listed below are T cell receptor beta chains from one sample, sequenced in a study of blood T cell repertoires in COVID-19. Generated by immunoSEQ multiplex PCR, the TCRdb table keeps only in-frame clones and is missing some. The sample records fewer than 400,000 clones, 75% to 90% being singletons. The sequenced sample was PBMCs or T cells enriched from blood (not recorded which). These receptors came from a man between 60 and 75 years old who had recovered from COVID-19. Each CDR3 is given with its conserved first and last residue. The D gene is left open where the match is weak. Expanded clones get a size class; other rows say once, few or many, or leave the size out.

j_call: TRBJ2-7; v_call: TRBV3-1/TRBV3-2; clone_size: -; d_call: TRBD1; cdr3_nt: TGTGCCAGCAGCCAAGTTCCGGGACAGGGCTCCTACGAGCAGTACTTC; cdr3_aa: CASSQVPGQGSYEQYF
j_call: TRBJ2-3; v_call: TRBV12-3/TRBV12-4; clone_size: -; d_call: -; cdr3_nt: TGTGCCAGCAGCCTTACACCAGATACGCAGTATTTT; cdr3_aa: CASSLTPDTQYF
j_call: TRBJ1-5; v_call: TRBV29-1; clone_size: -; d_call: -; cdr3_nt: TGCAGCGTTGGGGGGCAGAATAATCAGCCCCAGCATTTT; cdr3_aa: CSVGGQNNQPQHF
j_call: TRBJ2-7; v_call: TRBV9; clone_size: -; d_call: TRBD1; cdr3_nt: TGTGCCAGCAGCGTAGGGGGACAGGGGGCAAAAGAGTACTTC; cdr3_aa: CASSVGGQGAKEYF
j_call: TRBJ2-7; v_call: TRBV5-1; clone_size: -; d_call: -; cdr3_nt: TGCGCCAGCAGCTTGGGTCCAGGGGAGGGGGAGCAGTACTTC; cdr3_aa: CASSLGPGEGEQYF
j_call: TRBJ1-5; v_call: TRBV6-1; clone_size: -; d_call: -; cdr3_nt: TGTGCCAGCAGTGAAGGGGGGGTTGGGGCCAAGTTCAATCAGCCCCAGCATTTT; cdr3_aa: CASSEGGVGAKFNQPQHF
j_call: TRBJ1-6; v_call: TRBV6-4; clone_size: -; d_call: -; cdr3_nt: TGTGCCAGCACCTCAGTGGGGCCGAGCTCCTATAATTCACCCCTCCACTTT; cdr3_aa: CASTSVGPSSYNSPLHF
j_call: TRBJ2-4; v_call: TRBV19; clone_size: -; d_call: -; cdr3_nt: TGTGCCAGTAGTCTCGGCGTCCGACGGGGGAACATTCAGTACTTC; cdr3_aa: CASSLGVRRGNIQYF
j_call: TRBJ1-1; v_call: TRBV19; clone_size: -; d_call: -; cdr3_nt: TGTGCCAGTAGTATAATAGTCGGGGGGAACACTGAAGCTTTCTTT; cdr3_aa: CASSIIVGGNTEAFF
j_call: TRBJ2-1; v_call: TRBV5-1; clone_size: -; d_call: TRBD2; cdr3_nt: TGCGCCAGCAGTTCCGGACTAGCGGGAGGGGGGGCTTACAATGAGCAGTTCTTC; cdr3_aa: CASSSGLAGGGAYNEQFF
j_call: TRBJ2-2; v_call: TRBV11-3; clone_size: -; d_call: TRBD1; cdr3_nt: TGTGCCAGCAGCTTAAGTGGGACAGCGAACACCGGGGAGCTGTTTTTT; cdr3_aa: CASSLSGTANTGELFF
j_call: TRBJ2-1; v_call: TRBV14; clone_size: -; d_call: TRBD1; cdr3_nt: TGTGCCAGCAGCCAAGATGGAGTTAGGGGGCCGTTCTTC; cdr3_aa: CASSQDGVRGPFF
j_call: TRBJ1-1; v_call: TRBV12-3/TRBV12-4; clone_size: -; d_call: -; cdr3_nt: TGTGCCAGCAGTTTTTCGGTGAGAACTGAAGCTTTCTTT; cdr3_aa: CASSFSVRTEAFF
j_call: TRBJ1-1; v_call: TRBV6-5; clone_size: -; d_call: -; cdr3_nt: TGTGCCGCGGGCGGGCGGCCTAACACTGAAGCTTTCTTT; cdr3_aa: CAAGGRPNTEAFF
j_call: TRBJ2-7; v_call: TRBV18; clone_size: -; d_call: TRBD1; cdr3_nt: TGTGCCAGCTCACCGACAGGGCTCTGGGCTGAGCAGTACTTC; cdr3_aa: CASSPTGLWAEQYF
j_call: TRBJ2-5; v_call: TRBV21-1; clone_size: -; d_call: -; cdr3_nt: TGTGCCAGCAGCATTCTCGGGACTAGCCCCCAAGAGACCCAGTACTTC; cdr3_aa: CASSILGTSPQETQYF
j_call: TRBJ1-2; v_call: TRBV6-2/TRBV6-3; clone_size: -; d_call: -; cdr3_nt: TGTGCCAGCAGTCAAACAGGGTATGGCTACACCTTC; cdr3_aa: CASSQTGYGYTF
j_call: TRBJ1-4; v_call: TRBV28; clone_size: -; d_call: -; cdr3_nt: TGTGCCAGCAGTCCAGGTCCAACTAATGAAAAACTGTTTTTT; cdr3_aa: CASSPGPTNEKLFF
j_call: TRBJ2-3; v_call: TRBV19; clone_size: -; d_call: TRBD2; cdr3_nt: TGTGCCAGTAGCCCCGTAGCGGGAGTGGGCACAGATACGCAGTATTTT; cdr3_aa: CASSPVAGVGTDTQYF
j_call: TRBJ2-1; v_call: TRBV28; clone_size: -; d_call: TRBD2; cdr3_nt: TGTGCCAGCAGTGGGGGGTGGGGCAGACTAGCGGAGCAGTTCTTC; cdr3_aa: CASSGGWGRLAEQFF
j_call: TRBJ2-7; v_call: TRBV19; clone_size: -; d_call: TRBD2; cdr3_nt: TGTGCCAGTAGGCTAGCGGGAGCTAGTGAGCAGTACTTC; cdr3_aa: CASRLAGASEQYF
j_call: TRBJ1-1; v_call: TRBV29-1; clone_size: -; d_call: -; cdr3_nt: TGCAGCGTTGCTCGGGGGGTGAACACTGAAGCTTTCTTT; cdr3_aa: CSVARGVNTEAFF
j_call: TRBJ1-6; v_call: TRBV6-2/TRBV6-3; clone_size: once; d_call: TRBD1; cdr3_nt: TGTGCCAGCAGTATCGGGACAGGGGTCCCGGATTCACCCCTCCACTTT; cdr3_aa: CASSIGTGVPDSPLHF
j_call: TRBJ2-7; v_call: TRBV18; clone_size: -; d_call: TRBD1; cdr3_nt: TGTGCCAGCTCAAATACAGCGACGGGACAGGGGCACCACGAGCAGTACTTC; cdr3_aa: CASSNTATGQGHHEQYF
j_call: TRBJ1-5; v_call: TRBV19; clone_size: -; d_call: TRBD1; cdr3_nt: TGTGCCAGTAGTCTCTACGGGACAGCCCGCAATCAGCCCCAGCATTTT; cdr3_aa: CASSLYGTARNQPQHF
j_call: TRBJ2-2; v_call: TRBV5-1; clone_size: -; d_call: TRBD1; cdr3_nt: TGCGCCAGCAGCTTGGCAGGGGGCAACACCGGGGAGCTGTTTTTT; cdr3_aa: CASSLAGGNTGELFF
j_call: TRBJ2-5; v_call: TRBV19; clone_size: -; d_call: -; cdr3_nt: TGTGCCAGTAGTATTCCGCATATGAACCAGGGAGAGACCCAGTACTTC; cdr3_aa: CASSIPHMNQGETQYF
j_call: TRBJ2-5; v_call: TRBV6-6; clone_size: -; d_call: TRBD2; cdr3_nt: TGTGCCAGCAGCCATACTAGCGGGATGGGGGAGACCCAGTACTTC; cdr3_aa: CASSHTSGMGETQYF
j_call: TRBJ1-5; v_call: TRBV7-9; clone_size: -; d_call: TRBD1; cdr3_nt: TGTGCCAGCAGCTCTCTAGGACAGGGTAGCGGTCAGCCCCAGCATTTT; cdr3_aa: CASSSLGQGSGQPQHF
j_call: TRBJ2-7; v_call: TRBV28; clone_size: -; d_call: TRBD1; cdr3_nt: TGTGCCAGCAGTTTATGGGCAGGGGGCATCTACGAGCAGTACTTC; cdr3_aa: CASSLWAGGIYEQYF
j_call: TRBJ2-1; v_call: TRBV5-1; clone_size: -; d_call: -; cdr3_nt: TGCGCCAGCAGCTTGGGTGCGGCCAGCTCCTACAATGAGCAGTTCTTC; cdr3_aa: CASSLGAASSYNEQFF
j_call: TRBJ2-2; v_call: TRBV5-6; clone_size: -; d_call: -; cdr3_nt: TGTGCCAGCAGCGGATTCAGGGCGAACACCGGGGAGCTGTTTTTT; cdr3_aa: CASSGFRANTGELFF
j_call: TRBJ2-2; v_call: TRBV7-3; clone_size: -; d_call: -; cdr3_nt: TGTGCCAGCAGCTTAACGGGAGGTCCGAGGGAGTCCGGGGAGCTGTTTTTT; cdr3_aa: CASSLTGGPRESGELFF
j_call: TRBJ2-1; v_call: TRBV9; clone_size: -; d_call: -; cdr3_nt: TGTGCCAGCAGCGTAGGGGCAGCCGTAGCCTACAATGAGCAGTTCTTC; cdr3_aa: CASSVGAAVAYNEQFF
j_call: TRBJ1-6; v_call: TRBV7-2; clone_size: -; d_call: -; cdr3_nt: TGTGCCAGCAGCCTCACAACAGGGTATAATTCACCCCTCCACTTT; cdr3_aa: CASSLTTGYNSPLHF
j_call: TRBJ2-2; v_call: TRBV7-9; clone_size: -; d_call: -; cdr3_nt: TGTGCCAGCAGCTTAGCGTTGTTGGGGGGTTCGAACACCGGGGAGCTGTTTTTT; cdr3_aa: CASSLALLGGSNTGELFF
j_call: TRBJ1-6; v_call: TRBV11-3; clone_size: -; d_call: -; cdr3_nt: TGTGCCAGCAGCCAGGACAGTTATTCACCCCTCCACTTT; cdr3_aa: CASSQDSYSPLHF